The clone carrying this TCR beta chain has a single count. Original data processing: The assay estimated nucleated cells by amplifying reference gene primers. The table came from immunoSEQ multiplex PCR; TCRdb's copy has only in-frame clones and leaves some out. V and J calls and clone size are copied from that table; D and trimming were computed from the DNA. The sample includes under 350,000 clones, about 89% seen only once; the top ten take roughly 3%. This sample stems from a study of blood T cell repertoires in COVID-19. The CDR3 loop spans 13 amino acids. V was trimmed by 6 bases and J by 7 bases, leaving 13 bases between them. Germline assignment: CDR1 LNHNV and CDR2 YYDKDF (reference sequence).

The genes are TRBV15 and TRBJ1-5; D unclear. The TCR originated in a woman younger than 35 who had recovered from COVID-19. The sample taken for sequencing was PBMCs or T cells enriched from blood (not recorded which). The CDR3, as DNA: TGTGCCACCAGTAAACGGACTGGACAGCCCCAGCATTTT. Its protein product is CATSKRTGQPQHF.